The 4 T cell receptor beta chains presented below share a single source sample, sequenced in a study of blood T cell repertoires in COVID-19. TCRdb's copy holds only in-frame clones and misses some; the assay was immunoSEQ multiplex PCR. The data contain about 75,000 clones, more than 75% of them singletons. Sequencing was carried out using peripheral blood. These receptors originate from a human donor in a cohort sampled during active COVID-19.

The chain employs TRBV18 and TRBJ2-7; 9 nucleotides line up with TRBD1. Unmatched junction bases numbered 9, after V lost 2 bases and J lost 7 bases. CDR1 is KGHSH, CDR2 LQKENI, per germline. There are 15 residues in the CDR3. The chain's CDR3 is CASSPGTGQAGEQYF. The DNA for the CDR3 is TGTGCCAGCTCACCAGGGACAGGGCAGGCGGGGGAGCAGTACTTC.

The rearrangement joins TRBV6-2 or TRBV6-3 to TRBJ2-5; 7 nucleotides agree with TRBD1. Trimming cost V 6 bases and J 0 bases; bases outside gene matches: 4. Germline-derived CDR1 and CDR2 are MNHEY and SVGEGT. This CDR3 has 14 residues. CDR3 loop: CASSGQVYQETQYF. CDR3 nucleotides: TGTGCCAGCAGCGGACAGGTTTACCAAGAGACCCAGTACTTC.

The rearrangement joins TRBV27 to TRBJ1-3; D might be TRBD1 (5 bases). Germline CDR1 and CDR2: MNHEY and SMNVEV (reference sequence). The CDR3 length is 18 residues. Trimming pared 6 bases from V and 2 bases from J, leaving 23 bases between. The CDR3 loop is CASSKSYQGLSPGNTIYF. The CDR3 region has the DNA TGTGCCAGCAGCAAGTCCTACCAGGGTCTTAGTCCTGGAAACACCATATATTTT.

The chain recombines TRBV5-5 with TRBJ1-2, with D tentatively TRBD1 (6 bases). Germline assignment: CDR1 SGHKS and CDR2 YYEKEE (reference sequence). This CDR3 spans 14 amino acids. V was pared by 4 bases and J by 2 bases, with 12 bases between. CDR3 loop: CASSSLRGNYGYTF. CDR3 nucleotide sequence: TGTGCCAGCAGCAGCCTCAGGGGAAACTATGGCTACACCTTC.